This T cell receptor (beta chain) was obtained from a study of blood T cells in healthy people across ages (dated by TCRdb to 2014 to 2015). In the study overall: In model experiments, roughly one uniquely barcoded TCR beta cDNA molecule per two T cells was captured by template switching. To track age-related changes in TCR beta repertoire diversity, the study relied on deep sequencing normalized with unique cDNA molecular identifiers. Donors were grouped into four age groups: young (average about 15 years), middle-aged (39), aged (roughly 62) and long-lived (about 89). For two donors (one aged 18 to 29 and one aged 80 or older), the study analyzed two additional independent replicas of 1 million unique cDNA reads from the same blood draw. Overall study results and their limits: Observed TCR beta diversity correlated strongly with the percentage of naive T cells measured by flow cytometry. As age increased, observed TCR beta diversity per million T cells dropped in a roughly linear way, and a significant reduction was already evident by age around 41. Because the CMV infection status of the donors was unknown, age-related changes in expanded clonotypes may potentially have been confounded. Compared with the aged group, the long-lived group had more naive CD4+ T cells, fewer expanded clones and increased TCR diversity, suggesting age selection. Total diversity estimates from one million sequenced T cells were considered lower bounds and underestimates. Since profiling was done on bulk unsorted PBMCs, naive and antigen-experienced compartments could not be conclusively compared.

V was cut back by 7 bases and J by 13 bases, leaving a gap of 14 bases between them. CDR1 and CDR2, per the germline V gene, are MNHEY and SVGAGI. Taken from cysteine to phenylalanine, the CDR3 has 11 residues. Kept here is only the CDR3 DNA, which spans 33 bases and is read in frame from base 1. Donors were around 37 systemically healthy Caucasian individuals from Russia aged about 6 to 100 years. Each donor gave 9.5 to 10 milliliters of peripheral blood, drawn into EDTA-treated Vacutainer tubes. Ficoll-Paque density-gradient centrifugation was used to isolate PBMCs, with at least 6.5 million obtained per sample. Total RNA, at least 5 micrograms per sample, was extracted from PBMCs with Trizol reagent. The percentages of naive CD45RAhigh/CD27high T cells were determined by flow cytometry on a PBMC aliquot from every donor. This clonotype was seen a few times. The antigen it recognizes is unknown. Per-base qualities were not stored, and no clone one base away is much larger.

Library construction relied on 5' RACE. The data were produced on an Illumina HiSeq 2500. A second roughly 7 to 11 cycle PCR used a sample-barcoded 5' primer and a J-beta primer mix. Each TCR beta cDNA molecule received a unique molecular identifier from a template-switch 5' adaptor carrying 12 random nucleotides. Each sample yielded at least 3 million CDR3-containing paired-end reads. First-strand cDNA synthesis was performed from all RNA using the Mint cDNA synthesis kit, with priming by a TRBC-specific oligonucleotide. After uracil-DNA glycosylase treatment, a first 18-cycle PCR used universal primers M1SS and BC2_uni_R on all cDNA. Per the source publication's procedure: Normalization of each sample was performed by random selection of 1 million high-quality reads, each carrying a distinct molecular identifier. Reads with shared molecular identifiers were discarded instead of being binned into consensus sequences. MiTCR, with a Q25 quality threshold and the strictest error-elimination algorithm, was used for CDR3 identification, clonotype clustering and error correction. Lower-bound total TCR beta diversity was estimated with a nonparametric unseen species model using Euler transformation. The public reads were reanalyzed by TCRdb: fastp trimming at Q25, MiXCR alignment, in-frame beta chains only. For every CDR3 protein sequence, its rows merge into one entry that carries the most common genes and DNA. These V and J calls derive from TCRdb rather than the authors' analysis. The table for this sample lists about 1 million distinct CDR3 sequences; around 25% of them were counted only once. The ten largest clonotypes hold around 0.75% of the sample.

The same data also went into a second study, on T cells of mothers and their children. In that second paper, the authors write: Nine systemically healthy Caucasian individuals, comprising three mothers and their six children, were included as donors. cDNA synthesis consumed the entire amount of extracted RNA, loaded at around 1.4 ug RNA in each 15 ul reaction. In the second PCR, sample barcodes and 2-4 random nucleotides were introduced via the M1S primer. Over 8 million TCR beta CDR3 reads were obtained for each mother, and 2.5 million to 3 million reads were obtained for each child. Thymic selection similarly shapes TCR recombination output in related and unrelated pairs, with minor effect from inherited differences. Normalized repertoire overlap was always found to be slightly, but never significantly, higher in related mother-child pairs than in unrelated mother-child pairs. With a sensitivity of about 100 clones per million clonotypes, no persistent microchimeric T cell clones were detected. In the study, deep NGS was used to compare the TCR beta repertoires of mothers and children, and features distinguishing related mother-child pairs from unrelated individuals were sought. On average, the children were approximately 12 +/- 4 years old, while the mothers were 40 +/- 4 years old. After adapters were ligated using NEBNext reagents, the libraries underwent 100+100 nt paired-end sequencing on an Illumina HiSeq 2000. Mother and child libraries were prepared a month apart and sequenced in separate runs to prevent cross-contamination. For each donor, between 500,000 and 2,000,000 distinct TCR beta clonotypes were identified. Naive TCR beta clonotypes were estimated from low-frequency clonotypes matched to each donor's FACS-determined naive share, without sorting.

The rearranged segments are TRBV6-5 and TRBJ2-1; the D element could tentatively be TRBD1 or TRBD2, as 5 bases agree for each. The sequenced material came from blood. The clonotype was recovered from a girl aged 2-10 years in good health. For the CDR3, the sequence is CASTHGTDQFF. The nucleotides read TGTGCCAGCACCCACGGGACCGACCAGTTCTTC.